Below are 2 T cell receptor beta chains sequenced from a single sample in a study of identical twins. TCRdb used MiXCR to reprocess the 5' RACE reads, holding one entry per CDR3 protein. The sample carries roughly 240,000 distinct CDR3 sequences, roughly 7% recorded once. The sample was also reused in another study, on yellow fever vaccine responses in identical twins.

The specimen was memory (CD45RO+) T cells sorted from blood. These receptors were obtained from a woman in her late teens or twenties in good health.

The chain couples TRBV21-1 to TRBJ2-3; TRBD1 is taken as the D call from the table, unchecked against the DNA. TRBV21-1 is annotated as a pseudogene. The CDR3 covers 16 residues. The CDR3, as DNA: TGTGCCAGCAGCAAAAGAGGGGGGACTAGCACAGATACGAAGTATTTT. This sequence encodes CASSKRGGTSTDTKYF.

This clonotype was counted a few times. The CDR3 DNA is TGCAGCGTTGAAGATTCCGGTTCCTCTTACCCCTACGAGCAGTACTTC. Its protein product is CSVEDSGSSYPYEQYF. The chain joins TRBV29-1 to TRBJ2-7; D gene uncertain. The CDR3 sequence is 16 residues long. Trimming left V 0 bases short and J 2 bases short, with 17 bases between. Germline V gene data show CDR1 as SQVTM and CDR2 as ANQGSEA.